One and the same sample provided the 17 T cell receptor beta chains below, sequenced in a study of graft-versus-host responses after intestinal transplantation. Generated by immunoSEQ multiplex PCR, the TCRdb table keeps only in-frame clones and is missing some. In the table there are 55,000 to 70,000 clones, roughly 89% of which are singletons. The source material was PBMCs, sampled almost 120 days after intestinal transplantation. Receptor source: a human patient who received an intestinal transplant, so some T cells may come from the graft donor.

The chain recombines TRBV27 with TRBJ2-7; D gene uncertain. V dropped 5 bases and J dropped 3 bases, with 17 bases sitting between them. Germline V lookup: CDR1 MNHEY, CDR2 SMNVEV (reference sequence). There are 15 residues in the CDR3. In DNA, the CDR3 is TGTGCCAGCAGTCCATGGCGGATTAATAGCTACGAGCAGTACTTC. Its protein is CASSPWRINSYEQYF.

V is TRBV9 and J is TRBJ2-2; 11 bases agree with TRBD1. The CDR3 contains 17 residues. Trimming cost V 3 bases and J 4 bases; bases outside gene matches: 8. Germline CDR1 is SGDLS and CDR2 is YYNGEE. The CDR3 DNA sequence: TGTGCCAGCAGCGACCGCCCTGGGACAGGGGGCACCGGGGAGCTGTTTTTT. Translation: CASSDRPGTGGTGELFF.

The genes are TRBV28 and TRBJ1-3; no reliable D call. Looked up from germline, CDR1 is MDHEN and CDR2 is SYDVKM. V was clipped by 6 bases and J by 1 base, with 10 bases between them. This CDR3 region has 14 residues. CDR3 bases: TGTGCCAGCAGCCGCGCCGATTCTGGAAACACCATATATTTT. As protein: CASSRADSGNTIYF.

This clone was counted a single time. The chain is built from TRBV12-5 and TRBJ2-7, with a tentative D call TRBD1 (5 bases). This CDR3 has 13 amino acids. The germline CDR1 and CDR2 sequences are LGHNT and FRNRAP. V shed 3 bases and J shed 6 bases, with 12 bases lying between them. CDR3 amino acids: CASGFGSGFEQYF. CDR3 nucleotide sequence: TGTGCTAGTGGTTTCGGCTCAGGGTTCGAGCAGTACTTC.

The chain uses TRBV25-1 and TRBJ2-1; D not certain. The CDR3 is made up of 13 amino acids. CDR1 and CDR2 from the germline V gene are MGHDK and SYGVNS. Trimming took off 8 bases at V and 8 bases at J, with 16 bases between the two ends. The DNA for the CDR3 is TGTGCCAGCGGAATGACCAAGTGGGATGAGCAGTTCTTC. It specifies CASGMTKWDEQFF.

The rearrangement uses TRBV19 and TRBJ1-2; 8 positions agree with TRBD1. V lost 5 bases to trimming and J lost 7 bases; unmatched junction nucleotides: 9. Germline CDR1 is LNHDA and CDR2 is SQIVND (reference sequence). CDR3 length: 14 residues. CDR3 sequence: CASSHLDRVAGYTF. In DNA form, the CDR3 reads TGTGCCAGTAGTCACCTGGACAGGGTGGCTGGCTACACCTTC.

Comments on this clone: Other DNA sequences within the sample encode an identical CDR3. The genes are TRBV5-1 and TRBJ2-7; 7 positions match TRBD1. This CDR3 is built from 13 residues. J gave up 4 bases and V 0 bases, and 1 base lay outside the gene matches. Germline V CDR1 and CDR2: SGHRS, YFSETQ. CDR3 sequence: CASSLDRGYEQYF. The DNA of the CDR3 is TGCGCCAGCAGCTTGGACAGGGGATACGAGCAGTACTTC.

The CDR3 reads CASSSGQLLTEQYF. DNA of the CDR3: TGCGCCAGCAGCTCGGGACAGCTCCTGACCGAGCAGTACTTC. The V gene is TRBV5-1, the J gene TRBJ2-7, with TRBD1 matching over 7 bases. This CDR3 is built from 14 residues. J was trimmed by 6 bases and V by 3 bases; bases with no gene match: 9. CDR1 is SGHRS, CDR2 YFSETQ, per germline.

The rearrangement uses TRBV12-5 and TRBJ2-5, with 8 bases lining up with TRBD1. The germline gives CDR1 LGHNT, CDR2 FRNRAP. The CDR3 runs to 13 residues. The junction had 1 base not matched to a gene; V was cut back by 4 bases and J by 3 bases. The CDR3 DNA sequence: TGTGCTAGTGGTTCGGACAGGGAAGAGACCCAGTACTTC. Translation gives CASGSDREETQYF.

The chain uses TRBV27 and TRBJ2-1, with D perhaps TRBD1 (5 bases). The ends were cut back, 6 bases at V and 4 bases at J, with 19 bases in the middle. The CDR3 consists of 16 residues. Germline loops: CDR1 MNHEY, CDR2 SMNVEV (reference sequence). CDR3 DNA: TGTGCCAGCAGCACAGGCTTAGGTTTATCGTACAATGAGCAGTTCTTC. This encodes CASSTGLGLSYNEQFF.

This clone was seen a few times. The genes are TRBV5-1 and TRBJ2-5; 9 bases fit TRBD1. V lost 3 bases and J lost 5; bases outside the gene matches: 8. The CDR3 is made up of 15 amino acids. CDR1 is SGHRS, CDR2 YFSETQ, per germline. CDR3 sequence reads: CASSWDRVGLETQYF. For the CDR3, the DNA is TGCGCCAGCAGCTGGGACAGGGTTGGTTTGGAGACCCAGTACTTC. The whole variable domain, filled in from reference TRBV5-1 and TRBJ2-5, reads KAGVTQTPRYLIKTRGQQVTLSCSPISGHRSVSWYQQTPGQGLQFLFEYFSETQRNKGNFPGRFSGRQFSNSRSEMNVSTLELGDSALYLCASSWDRVGLETQYFGPGTRLLVL.

The V call is TRBV27, the J call TRBJ1-1; D may be TRBD1 (5 bases). CDR3 length: 13 amino acids. V lost 6 bases, J lost 2 bases, and 10 bases lay in between. Germline lookup yields CDR1 MNHEY and CDR2 SMNVEV (reference sequence). The DNA for the CDR3 is TGTGCCAGCAGGGGACTGGGAAACACTGAAGCTTTCTTT. Its protein is CASRGLGNTEAFF.

Regarding this clone: Other DNA sequences in this sample translate to the same CDR3. The chain is built from TRBV28 and TRBJ2-3; 7 bases map to TRBD1. The CDR3 has 13 amino acids. The trim removed 8 bases at V and 2 bases at J, leaving 4 bases unmatched. Looked up from germline, CDR1 is MDHEN and CDR2 is SYDVKM. The CDR3 DNA is TGTGCCAGCGGGGACAGCAACACAGATACGCAGTATTTT. Protein: CASGDSNTDTQYF. Full variable domain (missing parts from reference TRBV28 and TRBJ2-3): DVKVTQSSRYLVKRTGEKVFLECVQDMDHENMFWYRQDPGLGLRLIYFSYDVKMKEKGDIPEGYSVSREKKERFSLILESASTNQTSMYLCASGDSNTDTQYFGPGTRLTVL.

V is TRBV2 and J is TRBJ2-2, with TRBD2 identical over 10 bases. CDR3 length equals 17 residues. The germline V gene encodes CDR1 SNHLY and CDR2 FYNNEI. V lost 3 bases to trimming and J lost 6 bases; unmatched junction nucleotides: 10. CDR3 residues: CASSEFTAGGPSGELFF. The CDR3 DNA reads TGTGCCAGCAGTGAGTTCACAGCGGGGGGGCCTTCCGGGGAGCTGTTTTTT.

The chain recombines TRBV28 with TRBJ2-7, with a weak D call TRBD2 (6 bases). The V gene lost 4 bases and the J gene lost 2 bases, with 12 bases spanning the gap. Germline values: CDR1 MDHEN, CDR2 SYDVKM. CDR3 length equals 14 residues. The CDR3 DNA sequence: TGTGCCAGCAGTTCTCCGGGACTTACCTACGAGCAGTACTTC. Translated: CASSSPGLTYEQYF.

The rearrangement links TRBV9 to TRBJ2-5, with TRBD1 matching over 8 bases. The tail of the sequence fits TRBJ2-7 better, so the J call may be wrong. This CDR3 comprises 13 residues. Germline-derived CDR1 and CDR2 are SGDLS and YYNGEE. The CDR3 DNA sequence: TGTGCCAGCAGCGTGGGACAGGATTACGAGCAGTACTTC. Its translation: CASSVGQDYEQYF.

V is TRBV5-1 and J is TRBJ2-3, with D unclear. The germline V gene encodes CDR1 SGHRS and CDR2 YFSETQ. Trimming took 3 bases from V and 0 from J, leaving 17 bases between them. The CDR3 runs 17 residues. The CDR3 DNA follows: TGCGCCAGCAGCTCCAGTCGTGGCAGCTATAGCACAGATACGCAGTATTTT. Translation gives CASSSSRGSYSTDTQYF.